This TCR beta chain was sequenced in a study of shared clonotypes between healthy human individuals. Study-wide points: Clonotype sharing among donors likely depends on sequencing depth.

A note on this clone: The antigen is undetermined.

The authors' processing: Junction-only sequences without quality scores were provided by ImmunoSEQ, so filtering was different. Generated by immunoSEQ multiplex PCR, the TCRdb table keeps only in-frame clones and is missing some. V and J calls and clone size are copied from that table; D and trimming were computed from the DNA. The profile covers about 2,500,000 clones, with approximately 90% appearing a single time and over 0.12% taken by the ten largest. The sample taken for sequencing was naive CD4+ T cells sorted from blood. Subset described: CD45RA+ positively selected. This sequence was found in a man between 18 and 35 years old in good health.

The CDR3 loop reads CAWSRLSDSPLHF. The CDR3 coding sequence is TGTGCCTGGAGCCGCCTCAGCGATTCACCCCTCCACTTT. V and J are TRBV30 and TRBJ1-6; the D is unclear. V was shortened by 3 bases and J by 8 bases, with 11 bases between the two germline ends. CDR3 length equals 13 residues. Germline V gives CDR1 GTSNPN, CDR2 SVGIG (reference sequence).